These T cell receptor beta chains were read from a single sample in a study of T cells in Graves' hyperthyroidism and ophthalmopathy. TCRdb ran MiXCR on the multiplex PCR reads and lists one entry per CDR3 protein. The table lists about 600,000 distinct CDR3 sequences, about a sixth of them singletons. The sample comprised blood. Every receptor here comes from a woman aged 35 to 49 with Graves' ophthalmopathy. CDR3s include the opening cysteine and the closing phenylalanine or tryptophan. A D gene is named only where the DNA matches it firmly. Part of the rows lack a size; the others show once, few, many or a class for expanded clones.

size: few; V: TRBV24-1; J: TRBJ2-6; D: .; CDR3: CATSDAGSSGANVLTF; DNA: TGTGCCACCAGTGATGCGGGCAGCTCTGGGGCCAACGTCCTGACTTTC
size: many; V: TRBV12-3/TRBV12-4; J: TRBJ2-2; D: .; CDR3: CASSFPTGELFF; DNA: TGTGCCAGCAGTTTTCCCACCGGGGAGCTGTTTTTT
size: .; V: TRBV9; J: TRBJ2-1; D: .; CDR3: CASSVGTTSYNEQFF; DNA: TGTGCCAGCAGCGTGGGGACAACCTCCTACAATGAGCAGTTCTTC
size: many; V: TRBV11-2; J: TRBJ1-1; D: .; CDR3: CASSLGPSLNTEAFF; DNA: TGTGCCAGCAGCTTAGGTCCCAGCCTGAACACTGAAGCTTTCTTT
size: .; V: TRBV6-1; J: TRBJ2-1; D: TRBD1; CDR3: CASMGFRDRDSEQFF; DNA: TGTGCCAGCATGGGATTTAGGGACCGGGACAGTGAGCAGTTCTTC
size: .; V: TRBV27; J: TRBJ1-1; D: .; CDR3: CASSLSLGGGRTEAFF; DNA: TGTGCCAGCAGTTTATCATTAGGCGGGGGGCGCACTGAAGCTTTCTTT
size: few; V: TRBV6-5; J: TRBJ1-6; D: TRBD1; CDR3: CASSYRTGVNSPLHF; DNA: TGTGCCAGCAGTTACCGGACAGGAGTTAATTCACCCCTCCACTTT
size: .; V: TRBV27; J: TRBJ1-1; D: .; CDR3: CASSSTIFF; DNA: TGTGCCAGCAGTTCCACTATCTTCTTT
size: few; V: TRBV4-1; J: TRBJ2-1; D: TRBD1; CDR3: CASSPGTGIEQFF; DNA: TGCGCCAGCAGCCCCGGGACAGGGATCGAGCAGTTCTTC
size: few; V: TRBV4-2; J: TRBJ2-7; D: .; CDR3: CASSQDLGRYEQYF; DNA: TGTGCCAGCAGCCAAGATTTGGGTCGCTACGAGCAGTACTTC
size: many; V: TRBV29-1; J: TRBJ1-1; D: .; CDR3: CSAGQLNTEAFF; DNA: TGCAGCGCAGGACAGCTAAACACTGAAGCTTTCTTT
size: .; V: TRBV12-3/TRBV12-4; J: TRBJ1-3; D: .; CDR3: CASSLNPGDTIYF; DNA: TGTGCCAGCAGTTTAAATCCGGGAGACACCATATATTTT
size: .; V: TRBV5-1; J: TRBJ2-3; D: .; CDR3: CASSLEGRTTSTDTQYF; DNA: TGCGCCAGCAGCTTGGAGGGCCGAACCACTAGCACAGATACGCAGTATTTT
size: many; V: TRBV6-1; J: TRBJ2-1; D: TRBD2; CDR3: CASSGSGRANEQFF; DNA: TGTGCCAGCAGTGGTAGCGGGAGGGCAAATGAGCAGTTCTTC
size: many; V: TRBV3-1; J: TRBJ1-2; D: .; CDR3: CASSQGGPANYGYTF; DNA: TGTGCCAGCAGCCAAGGAGGCCCAGCTAACTATGGCTACACCTTC
size: few; V: TRBV18; J: TRBJ2-2; D: TRBD1; CDR3: CASSPGQGAFLTGELFF; DNA: TGTGCCAGCTCACCCGGACAGGGGGCATTTCTCACCGGGGAGCTGTTTTTT
size: .; V: TRBV20-1; J: TRBJ2-1; D: .; CDR3: CSARVQGTLHEQFF; DNA: TGCAGTGCTAGAGTGCAGGGGACCCTACATGAGCAGTTCTTC
size: many; V: TRBV2; J: TRBJ2-5; D: .; CDR3: CASSDFETQYF; DNA: TGTGCCAGCAGTGATTTCGAGACCCAGTACTTC
size: many; V: TRBV7-2; J: TRBJ2-7; D: .; CDR3: CASSLGHRDEQYF; DNA: TGTGCCAGCAGCTTGGGACACAGGGACGAGCAGTACTTC
size: many; V: TRBV5-1; J: TRBJ2-5; D: .; CDR3: CASSSHGNGNQETQYF; DNA: TGCGCCAGCAGCTCCCACGGTAATGGTAACCAAGAGACCCAGTACTTC
size: .; V: TRBV20-1; J: TRBJ2-6; D: .; CDR3: CSARDPGTGANVLTF; DNA: TGCAGTGCTAGAGACCCAGGGACTGGGGCCAACGTCCTGACTTTC
size: few; V: TRBV15; J: TRBJ2-5; D: .; CDR3: CATSKRTQETQYF; DNA: TGTGCCACCAGCAAGCGCACCCAAGAGACCCAGTACTTC
size: .; V: TRBV29-1; J: TRBJ2-3; D: TRBD1; CDR3: CSVDEGGRDTQYF; DNA: TGCAGCGTTGACGAAGGGGGCAGGGATACGCAGTATTTT
size: many; V: TRBV6-1; J: TRBJ2-1; D: TRBD2; CDR3: CASSAGVRGRLAADNEQFF; DNA: TGTGCCAGCAGTGCAGGTGTTCGCGGACGGCTAGCGGCAGATAATGAGCAGTTCTTC
size: few; V: TRBV18; J: TRBJ1-4; D: .; CDR3: CASSPYTNEKLFF; DNA: TGTGCCAGCTCACCATACACAAATGAAAAACTGTTTTTT
size: many; V: TRBV5-1; J: TRBJ1-1; D: .; CDR3: CASSGSGRMNTEAFF; DNA: TGCGCCAGCAGCGGATCGGGACGGATGAACACTGAAGCTTTCTTT
size: few; V: TRBV2; J: TRBJ1-5; D: .; CDR3: CASSVVRFNQPQHF; DNA: TGTGCCAGCAGTGTCGTAAGATTCAATCAGCCCCAGCATTTT
size: many; V: TRBV29-1; J: TRBJ2-7; D: .; CDR3: CSVERGTPLGNEQYF; DNA: TGCAGCGTTGAAAGGGGCACCCCCCTAGGCAACGAGCAGTACTTC
size: many; V: TRBV4-1; J: TRBJ1-5; D: .; CDR3: CASSQVGLPGSSNQPQHF; DNA: TGCGCCAGCAGCCAAGTCGGACTACCAGGGAGTAGCAATCAGCCCCAGCATTTT
size: many; V: TRBV28; J: TRBJ1-2; D: .; CDR3: CASSLTTNYGYTF; DNA: TGTGCCAGCAGCCTAACAACTAACTATGGCTACACCTTC
size: .; V: TRBV30; J: TRBJ2-1; D: .; CDR3: CACTTLGASYNEQFF; DNA: TGTGCCTGTACTACACTTGGAGCGTCCTACAATGAGCAGTTCTTC
size: .; V: TRBV20-1; J: TRBJ2-1; D: .; CDR3: CSARDVGGSPYNEQFF; DNA: TGCAGTGCTAGAGATGTTGGGGGGAGCCCCTACAATGAGCAGTTCTTC
size: few; V: TRBV20-1; J: TRBJ1-1; D: TRBD1; CDR3: CSARATGTGFTEAFF; DNA: TGCAGTGCTAGAGCGACCGGGACAGGGTTTACTGAAGCTTTCTTT
size: many; V: TRBV6-2/TRBV6-3; J: TRBJ2-7; D: TRBD2; CDR3: CASKTTGRAYEQYF; DNA: TGTGCCAGCAAAACGACCGGGAGGGCATACGAGCAGTACTTC
size: once; V: TRBV20-1; J: TRBJ2-2; D: .; CDR3: CSARDSRAGTGELLF; DNA: TGCAGTGCTAGAGATTCCAGGGCTGGCACCGGGGAGCTGCTTTTT
size: few; V: TRBV11-2; J: TRBJ2-2; D: .; CDR3: CASSSTGRTGELFF; DNA: TGTGCCAGCAGCTCGACCGGGCGGACCGGGGAGCTGTTTTTT
size: .; V: TRBV5-5; J: TRBJ1-2; D: TRBD1; CDR3: CASSLGQGMIGYTF; DNA: TGTGCCAGCAGCCTGGGACAGGGGATGATCGGCTACACCTTC
size: many; V: TRBV2; J: TRBJ1-1; D: .; CDR3: CATFTVNTEAFF; DNA: TGTGCCACCTTCACAGTGAACACTGAAGCTTTCTTT
size: many; V: TRBV2; J: TRBJ2-1; D: TRBD2; CDR3: CASSDGTSGYNEQFF; DNA: TGTGCCAGCAGTGATGGGACTAGCGGGTACAATGAGCAGTTCTTC
size: many; V: TRBV2; J: TRBJ1-1; D: TRBD1; CDR3: CASRGDREYTEAFF; DNA: TGTGCCAGCAGGGGGGACAGGGAGTACACTGAAGCTTTCTTT
size: many; V: TRBV27; J: TRBJ2-7; D: TRBD2; CDR3: CASSRLAGPYEQYF; DNA: TGTGCCAGCAGTCGGCTAGCGGGGCCTTACGAGCAGTACTTC
size: many; V: TRBV7-9; J: TRBJ2-1; D: TRBD2; CDR3: CASSLAPAGGYNEQFF; DNA: TGTGCCAGCAGCTTAGCGCCAGCGGGAGGGTACAATGAGCAGTTCTTC
size: few; V: TRBV10-3; J: TRBJ2-3; D: TRBD2; CDR3: CAIRTGRKLAGGTDTQYF; DNA: TGTGCCATCCGCACGGGGCGAAAACTAGCGGGGGGCACAGATACGCAGTATTTT
size: few; V: TRBV18; J: TRBJ2-5; D: .; CDR3: CASSRVDQETQYF; DNA: TGTGCCAGCTCACGGGTGGATCAAGAGACCCAGTACTTC
size: .; V: TRBV11-2; J: TRBJ2-7; D: TRBD1; CDR3: CASSLGSDRDEQYF; DNA: TGTGCCAGCAGCTTAGGATCGGACAGGGACGAGCAGTACTTC
size: .; V: TRBV9; J: TRBJ2-7; D: TRBD1; CDR3: CASSAGQGFNLAEQYF; DNA: TGTGCCAGCAGCGCCGGACAGGGATTTAACCTAGCGGAGCAGTACTTC
size: few; V: TRBV5-1; J: TRBJ2-2; D: .; CDR3: CASSLNGQTTGELFF; DNA: TGCGCCAGCAGCTTGAATGGACAGACCACCGGGGAGCTGTTTTTT
size: .; V: TRBV20-1; J: TRBJ1-5; D: TRBD1; CDR3: CSAAGQGRQPQHF; DNA: TGCAGTGCTGCGGGACAGGGGAGGCAGCCCCAGCATTTT
size: many; V: TRBV27; J: TRBJ2-7; D: .; CDR3: CASSARGAGGRYEQYF; DNA: TGTGCCAGCAGCGCAAGGGGGGCAGGGGGTAGATACGAGCAGTACTTC
size: .; V: TRBV5-1; J: TRBJ2-5; D: .; CDR3: CASSFLAANQETQYF; DNA: TGCGCCAGCAGCTTCCTAGCAGCCAACCAAGAGACCCAGTACTTC
size: .; V: TRBV11-3; J: TRBJ2-1; D: .; CDR3: CASSFGRGRGGDEQFF; DNA: TGTGCCAGCAGCTTCGGCAGGGGGCGAGGGGGGGATGAGCAGTTCTTC
size: many; V: TRBV18; J: TRBJ1-5; D: TRBD1; CDR3: CASSRSDRDQPQHF; DNA: TGTGCCAGCTCACGTTCAGACAGGGATCAGCCCCAGCATTTT
size: few; V: TRBV12-3/TRBV12-4; J: TRBJ2-2; D: .; CDR3: CASSWARTSNGELFF; DNA: TGTGCCAGCAGCTGGGCTAGGACATCAAACGGGGAGCTGTTTTTT
size: many; V: TRBV7-9; J: TRBJ2-3; D: TRBD1; CDR3: CASRSTLSGTENTDTQYF; DNA: TGTGCCAGCAGGTCCACCCTCTCCGGGACAGAAAACACAGATACGCAGTATTTT
size: few; V: TRBV7-6; J: TRBJ2-1; D: .; CDR3: CASSHLGYNEQFF; DNA: TGTGCCAGCAGCCATCTGGGTTACAATGAGCAGTTCTTC
size: few; V: TRBV9; J: TRBJ2-2; D: .; CDR3: CASSPSGFANTGELFF; DNA: TGTGCCAGCAGCCCCTCGGGTTTTGCGAACACCGGGGAGCTGTTTTTT